Described below is a single T cell receptor (beta chain) sequence and its context. Generation of TCR cDNA used 5'RACE template switching (which added a universal primer site and UMIs). TCRdb re-called the 5' RACE reads with MiXCR, one entry per CDR3 protein. This table holds a few hundred thousand distinct CDR3 sequences, about 15% found once. This entry comes from a study of T cells after yellow fever vaccination. The germline V gene encodes CDR1 MDHEN and CDR2 SYDVKM. The V and J ends lost 1 base and 0 bases, in that order; junction bases with no gene match: 1. The CDR3 consists of 17 residues. The V gene is TRBV28, the J gene TRBJ2-2; 11 bases line up with TRBD2. This clonotype originated in a man between 18 and 29 years old who received the YFV17D yellow fever vaccine. Sample: PBMCs, taken around 5 days after the first yellow fever vaccination. The CDR3 coding sequence is TGTGCCAGCAGTTTATCTAGCGGGGGGTCGAACACCGGGGAGCTGTTTTTT. The encoded protein is CASSLSSGGSNTGELFF.